This T cell receptor (beta chain) was obtained from a study of molecular identifiers for immune sequencing clone quantification (dated by TCRdb to the late 2010s). Looking at the study overall: For a replicate experiment, RNA from roughly 18,000 or 92,000 naive CD8 T cells was divided into five aliquots, of which four were sequenced. This methods study used CD8 T cells to benchmark TCR RNA copy counting and molecular-identifier clustering-based TCR repertoire sequencing (MIDCIRS).

Study-wide conclusions, independent of this receptor: Spiked-in Jurkat TCR RNA equivalent to a single cell was reported to be detectable even among 980,000 or so naive CD8 T cells. The naive libraries included spiked-in Jurkat TCR RNA (about ten copies' worth), and this Jurkat TCR RNA is not part of the donor repertoire. In CMV-specific effector cells, over 99% of molecules were held by clones above 20 RNA copies, whereas under 1% of molecules were held by such clones in naive cells. Modeling estimated about three recovered TCR RNA copies per cell, compared with approximately 9.5 by digital PCR, which implies around 33% capture efficiency. Highly expanded clone sizes could be underestimated because identical TCR molecules may share a barcode. When barcode sub-clustering was omitted, TCR diversity was inflated by chimeric consensus sequences, with chimeras reaching as high as 47%.

The CDR3, from cysteine to phenylalanine, totals 13 residues. Kept here is only the CDR3 DNA, which spans 39 bases and is read in frame from base 1. Taken from the germline V gene (reference sequence), the CDR1 and CDR2 loops are GTSNPN and SVGIG. V loses 8 bases at its end and J loses 2 bases; junction bases beyond the gene matches: 5. Libraries of naive CD8 T cells were built from about 19,000 to 1,100,000 sorted cells, with 10%, 30% or 50% of the purified RNA used. Naive CD8 T cells, defined as CD8+CD4-CCR7+CD45RA+, were FACS-sorted into RLT Plus buffer on a BD FACSAria II. Detection sensitivity was tested by spiking Jurkat RNA equal to fewer than twelve TCR copies' worth into samples containing about 20,000-1,000,000 naive CD8 T cells. CD8 T cells were enriched with RosetteSep CD8+ T Cell Enrichment Cocktail and Ficoll-Paque, followed by ACK red cell lysis. Preparation of the library involved PCR. Sequencing took place on a NextSeq 500. Preparation of bulk TCR libraries followed a previously described approach, with the TCR primers listed in Table S5. The Qiagen AllPrep DNA/RNA kit was used to purify total RNA. Before analysis, reads from multiple sequencing runs of one library were combined. Concerning the study's data processing: Reads were retained only if an exact TCR constant sequence was present, and the retained reads were trimmed to 150 nt and grouped according to their 12-nt molecular barcodes. Reads within each barcode group were sub-clustered using a 15% Levenshtein threshold, and quality-weighted consensus sequences were constructed for each RNA molecule. Non-functional sequences were removed, as were lower-count sequences one edit away from another. Based on a fit of two negative binomial distributions, barcode sub-clusters having less than 20% of the maximum read count were discarded. In TCRdb, the public reads were trimmed at Q25 with fastp and aligned with MiXCR, with productive beta chains retained. Here each entry gathers all rows of one CDR3 protein and keeps the most common genes and DNA. TCRdb's processing, not the authors', yielded these V and J calls. Present in this sample are under 600,000 distinct CDR3 sequences, around 23% of which were seen just once. The ten largest clonotypes hold around 0.78% of the sample.

Ten or more counts support this clonotype. What this receptor recognizes is not known. Base-call qualities are not available, and no considerably larger clone is one nucleotide away. This receptor was identified in a human donor in good health. Some libraries in this study had Jurkat cell RNA spiked in. Sequencing was performed on naive CD8+ T cells from blood, with Jurkat cell RNA spiked in. The label giving this sample's cell subset or site can be read as: FACS-sorted CD8+CD4-CCR7+CD45RA+ naive T cells. Recombination linked TRBV30 to TRBJ2-3; TRBD2 lines up with 9 middle nucleotides. The nucleotide sequence is TGTGCCGAGAGCGGGGGGCTCACAGATACGCAGTATTTT. Translated, it gives CAESGGLTDTQYF.